This T cell receptor beta chain was profiled in a study of CXCR3 chemokines and chemotherapy response in bladder cancer. This clonotype rates as medium-sized. Each CDR3 protein is one row after TCRdb ran MiXCR on the PCR reads. The table shows around 1,200 distinct CDR3 sequences, with about 18% occurring only once. The germline CDR1 and CDR2 sequences are LNHDA and SQIVND (reference sequence). CDR3 length: 16 residues. V dropped 1 base and J dropped 4; count of bases not matched to a gene: 9. This TCR was recovered from a human donor with bladder cancer that responded to neoadjuvant chemotherapy. The chain combines TRBV19 with TRBJ2-5, with 7 bases matching TRBD1. The sample here was taken from a patient whose treatment included neoadjuvant chemotherapy. The CDR3 region is CASSIGSTGVRETQYF. In nucleotides, the CDR3 is TGTGCCAGTAGTATAGGCAGTACAGGGGTTCGAGAGACCCAGTACTTC.